A single sample gave rise to the 14 T cell receptor beta chains below, sequenced in a study of blood T cell repertoires in COVID-19. Some clones are missing from TCRdb's copy, which holds only in-frame ones; the method was immunoSEQ multiplex PCR. The repertoire holds about 270,000 clones, approximately 91% seen once, with around 1% in the top ten. The sample comprised PBMCs or T cells enriched from blood (not recorded which). Receptor source: a woman aged 30 to 39 who had recovered from COVID-19.

This clone was found a few times. V gene TRBV6-2 or TRBV6-3 combines with J gene TRBJ1-2, with D unresolved. The CDR3 totals 11 residues. V lost 6 bases, J lost 10 bases, and 12 bases lay in between. Germline values: CDR1 MNHEY, CDR2 SVGEGT. Written as DNA, the CDR3 is TGTGCCAGCAGCCAACAAATCACCTACACCTTC. Translation: CASSQQITYTF.

CDR3 sequence (DNA): TGTGCCAGCAGCTTAAGGGACAGGGTAATCGATGAGCAGTTCTTC. Translation gives CASSLRDRVIDEQFF. The V and J genes are TRBV7-9 and TRBJ2-1, with 9 bases fitting TRBD1. Germline V gives CDR1 SEHNR, CDR2 FQNEAQ (reference sequence). Losses at the gene ends were 2 bases for V and 8 bases for J; bases not matched to a gene: 7. The CDR3 has 15 residues.

The rearrangement uses TRBV5-4 and TRBJ2-5; 12 nucleotides line up with TRBD2. Trimming took 2 bases from V and 4 from J; bases not matched to a gene: 9. The CDR3 spans 17 residues. CDR1 and CDR2 from the germline V gene are SGHNT and YYREEE (reference sequence). The CDR3 here is CASSFGPGTSGLETQYF. For the CDR3, the DNA is TGTGCCAGCAGCTTCGGCCCCGGGACTAGCGGGCTAGAGACCCAGTACTTC.

A few counts support this clone. J is TRBJ1-3 and V is TRBV6-5; D is possibly TRBD1 (5 bases). V lost 6 bases to trimming and J lost 4 bases, with 16 bases between them. The CDR3 length is 15 residues. The germline V gene encodes CDR1 MNHEY and CDR2 SVGAGI. The CDR3 sequence is CASRRRGERGNTIYF. The CDR3 DNA is TGTGCCAGCAGGCGGAGGGGTGAACGAGGAAACACCATATATTTT.

The rearrangement uses TRBV10-3 and TRBJ2-3, with 10 positions matching TRBD2. Germline loops: CDR1 ENHRY, CDR2 SYGVKD. The CDR3 is made up of 17 amino acids. The V gene end was trimmed by 0 bases and the J gene end by 3 bases; junction bases not matched to a gene: 6. The CDR3 loop reads CAISESLGLALTDTQYF. CDR3 coding DNA: TGTGCCATCAGTGAGTCTCTGGGACTAGCGTTGACAGATACGCAGTATTTT.

This clone came up once. The gene calls are TRBV28 and TRBJ2-7, with TRBD2 matching 8 bases. V lost 7 bases, J lost 2 bases, and 13 bases stayed unmatched. The CDR3 sequence is 16 residues long. The germline V gene has CDR1 MDHEN and CDR2 SYDVKM. The CDR3 DNA reads TGTGCCAGCAACCTAGAGCGGGAGTCACGGGCCTACGAGCAGTACTTC. Translation: CASNLERESRAYEQYF.

The chain recombines TRBV28 with TRBJ1-1; no definite D call. The CDR3 spans 15 residues. V lost 5 bases and J lost 3, with 16 bases in between. The germline V gene has CDR1 MDHEN and CDR2 SYDVKM. The chain's CDR3 is CASSEEGVRYTEAFF. DNA for the CDR3: TGTGCCAGCAGTGAGGAGGGCGTCCGATACACTGAAGCTTTCTTT.

The chain is built from TRBV2 and TRBJ1-2; possible D gene TRBD1, 6 bases. Trimming left V 10 bases short and J 4 bases short, with 22 bases between. CDR1 is SNHLY and CDR2 is FYNNEI in the germline V gene. The CDR3 contains 15 residues. The CDR3 loop is CATLGGPQARYGYTF. As DNA, the CDR3 is TGTGCCACCTTGGGGGGGCCCCAGGCCCGCTATGGCTACACCTTC.

The V gene is TRBV7-9, the J gene TRBJ2-3, with D possibly being TRBD1 (5 bases). V dropped 3 bases and J dropped 2 bases, with 15 bases sitting between them. CDR1 is SEHNR and CDR2 is FQNEAQ in the germline V gene (reference sequence). The CDR3 is made up of 16 amino acids. The CDR3 loop is CASSLNTRADTDTQYF. The CDR3 DNA follows: TGTGCCAGCAGCTTGAATACCAGGGCAGACACAGATACGCAGTATTTT. Together with reference TRBV7-9 and TRBJ2-3, the CDR3 gives the full variable domain: DTGVSQNPRHKITKRGQNVTFRCDPISEHNRLYWYRQTLGQGPEFLTYFQNEAQLEKSRLLSDRFSAERPKGSFSTLEIQRTEQGDSAMYLCASSLNTRADTDTQYFGPGTRLTVL.

The gene calls are TRBV19 and TRBJ2-2; 7 nucleotides agree with TRBD1. Germline V lookup: CDR1 LNHDA, CDR2 SQIVND (reference sequence). The CDR3 has 15 amino acids. V shed 5 bases and J 4 bases; nucleotides not matched to a gene: 7. The CDR3 coding sequence is TGTGCCAGTAGTCCCAGACAGGGTAGCACCGGGGAGCTGTTTTTT. This sequence encodes CASSPRQGSTGELFF.

The chain combines TRBV30 with TRBJ1-6; D ambiguous. The CDR3 covers 15 residues. Trimming left V 0 bases short and J 8 bases short, with 14 bases between. Germline values: CDR1 GTSNPN, CDR2 SVGIG (reference sequence). CDR3 coding DNA: TGTGCCTGGAGTGTACGGGCCTCGGGAGATTCACCCCTCCACTTT. Amino acid sequence: CAWSVRASGDSPLHF. Supplemented by reference TRBV30 and TRBJ1-6, the full variable domain reads SQTIHQWPATLVQPVGSPLSLECTVEGTSNPNLYWYRQAAGRGLQLLFYSVGIGQISSEVPQNLSASRPQDRQFILSSKKLLLSDSGFYLCAWSVRASGDSPLHFGNGTRLTVT.

The chain recombines TRBV11-3 with TRBJ1-1; the match to TRBD1 covers 7 bases. Germline values: CDR1 SGHNT, CDR2 YENEEA. Losses at the gene ends were 6 bases for V and 1 base for J; bases not matched to a gene: 8. The CDR3 runs 15 residues. The CDR3 DNA is TGTGCCAGCAGTTCAACAGGGGTGGGGAACACTGAAGCTTTCTTT. Amino acids: CASSSTGVGNTEAFF.

The V call is TRBV28, the J call TRBJ1-2, with 7 positions matching TRBD1. CDR3 length: 13 amino acids. CDR1 MDHEN and CDR2 SYDVKM come from the germline V gene. The junction had 9 bases not matched to a gene; V was cut back by 7 bases and J by 7 bases. The CDR3 DNA reads as TGTGCCAGCAAACCACAGGGGACCTTTGGCTACACCTTC. Protein: CASKPQGTFGYTF.

The chain carries TRBV5-4 and TRBJ2-5; 8 bases agree with TRBD2. Germline values: CDR1 SGHNT, CDR2 YYREEE (reference sequence). The CDR3 extends over 16 amino acids. V gave up 0 bases and J gave up 1 base; unmatched junction bases: 5. CDR3 protein: CASSLGRLALQETQYF. The CDR3 DNA sequence: TGTGCCAGCAGCTTGGGGAGACTAGCGCTCCAAGAGACCCAGTACTTC.